This TCR beta chain was captured by sequencing in a study of cytomegalovirus exposure and HLA in healthy donors (dated by TCRdb to the late 2010s). About the investigation overall: According to an earlier analysis of a few hundred of the donors, some 170 million T cells yielded 120 million or so unique TCR beta sequences and approximately 280 Gb of sequence data. Around 320 gigabases of sequencing data and 80 million or so unique TCR sequences were included in an early release covering about 600 HLA-typed donors. Of the approximately 400 genotyped donors, 65% to 90% fell in the genetic ancestry cluster associated with self-reported Caucasian donors. The aim of the study was to test whether cataloging public T cell receptors could identify signatures of past pathogen exposure. The study profiled the T cell repertoires of around 700 subjects by immunosequencing and related them to cytomegalovirus serostatus. Along with the approximately 670-subject first cohort, a separate validation cohort of about 110 different subjects was used. The study combined high-throughput TCR immunosequencing, statistical association of individual TCRs with disease status, and machine learning to predict cytomegalovirus infection status. To study patterns of TCR occurrence, a later analysis re-analyzed previously published TCR beta repertoires from several hundred donors and added high-resolution HLA genotyping. The later analysis used no new phenotypic data to find candidate immune exposures, relying instead on TCR beta sequences and their occurrence across donors. In an earlier analysis of roughly 600 of the donors, high-throughput TCR beta sequencing was used to judge whether each TCR beta V gene segment behaved as functional or pseudogenic. Donor age, sex, ethnicity and CMV serostatus were compiled together with the repertoire data. Genome-wide SNP genotypes for about three fifths of the 666 donors were used in a later genetic analysis, which treated that subset as a discovery cohort. All discovery cohort repertoires had been generated on a single sequencing platform. Class I and class II HLA loci were covered by the typing at four-digit resolution. The number of typed donors differed by locus: roughly 629-640 for A, B, C, DRB1 and DQB1; 522 for DQA1; 606 for DPA1; and about 470 for DPB1. Because of strong linkage in the cohort, roughly 5 DR-DQ haplotypes were treated as single units for association and clustering. Among about 400 genotyped donors of the cohort, an average of around 250,000 unique TCR beta nucleotide sequences was sequenced per donor, of which about 19% were non-productive.

The cohort consisted of some 730 healthy bone marrow donors. All cohort members were sampled while nominally healthy, although unrecorded immune exposures were likely present. The donor tested CMV seropositive, placing the donor among the 250 to 300 seropositive members of the cohort. Each donor provided a peripheral blood sample, and peripheral blood mononuclear cells were used for TCR beta sequencing. The Qiagen DNeasy Blood Extraction Kit was used to extract genomic DNA from the blood cell samples. Receptor libraries were prepared by the immunoSEQ multiplex PCR assay. For the multiplex PCR, a mixture combining 60 forward primers for TCR Vbeta segments and 13 reverse primers for TCR Jbeta segments was used. The CDR3 region of rearranged TCR beta genes was amplified from genomic DNA with a multiplex PCR assay. Amplified TCR beta libraries were sequenced as 87-base-pair reads on the Illumina HiSeq System. Regarding the original processing steps: A later analysis tallied around 80 million unique TCR beta chains across the 600 to 700 repertoires, and around 12 million of those chains were shared by two or more donors. To remove PCR and sequencing errors, raw reads were error-corrected and collapsed into unique sequences using a nearest-neighbor algorithm that merged closely related sequences. V, D and J gene segments were assigned by aligning CDR3 sequences to IMGT reference sequences. For a sequence to be retained, a match of at least six nucleotides to both a V gene segment and a J gene segment was required. Rearrangements were called productive when the CDR3 lacked stop codons and stayed in frame with V and J; all others were non-productive. Following IMGT convention, CDR3 was defined as the stretch from the second conserved V-encoded cysteine up to the conserved J-encoded phenylalanine. The earlier analysis of 500 to 750 of the donors excluded any sequence lacking an unambiguous match to a single V gene segment. An earlier analysis of 550 to 650 of the donors classified V segments as functional when productive rearrangements were above 56.7% and as segregating when the standard deviation between donors was above 5%. A statistical classification framework was developed to diagnose cytomegalovirus status using the catalog of TCR beta chain sequences. In a later analysis, V and J genes were assigned by comparing TCR nucleotide sequences against IMGT/GENE-DB human TR gene sequences. Using the TCRdist pipeline, a later analysis assigned CDR3 sequences along with most-parsimonious VDJ recombination scenarios. In a later analysis, every TCR beta chain was defined by the combination of its CDR3 amino acid sequence and its V-gene family, and reads without a unique V-gene family were dropped. In a later analysis, 500 to 650 highly shared, low-generation-probability nucleotide sequences were removed to address suspected cross-contamination and a sequencing artifact. In a later analysis, a clonal expansion index for each public chain was calculated from normalized within-repertoire ranks of inferred template counts. A later analysis computed generation probabilities with a VDJ recombination model fitted to out-of-frame rearrangements, and checked the results against IGoR. A later analysis scored TCR-TCR, TCR-HLA and TCR-CMV co-occurrence with hypergeometric tests, applying a repertoire-size bias correction to TCR pairs. False discovery rates were estimated in a later analysis by permuting HLA or CMV assignments 20 times. In a later analysis, co-occurring TCRs were grouped with DBSCAN, and TCRdist sequence similarity was added when clustering was performed within HLA-allele-positive subsets. Co-occurrence clustering excluded repertoires with fewer than 30,000 or more than 120,000 public chains, plus five with anomalous nucleotide sharing. TCRdb holds this immuneACCESS table with in-frame rearrangements only. Some clones are missing; in checked studies, unresolved V genes explain under half, and the rest has no known cause. The DNA was the basis for D and trimming; V, J and clone size are from that table. In all, the sample holds some 150,000 clones, and approximately 82% of those were seen once. The ten largest make up 5% to 7.5% of the sample.

Summary of the overall study and its limitations: HLA typing was unavailable for some donors at each locus, so association tests used only the typed subset. In a later analysis, several top co-occurrence clusters were reported to appear linked to parvovirus B19, influenza, CMV and Epstein-Barr virus. The study listed 150 to 200 TCR beta chains as associated with cytomegalovirus. The classifier was reported to diagnose cytomegalovirus status with high specificity and sensitivity in both the original cohort and the validation cohort. Some 15 rarely observed V segments, including chromosome 9 orphons, were excluded from the earlier analysis of almost 600 of the donors because counts were too low. Linkage disequilibrium might explain the correlated functional status among segregating V segments, but an unknown experimental factor could not be ruled out. The sequencing pipeline was judged likely to have produced a cluster of highly shared sequence variants as a technical artifact. In an earlier analysis of some 550 of the donors, most TCR beta V segments were observed in productive rearrangements about 87% or about 30% of the time, broadly matching IMGT annotations. Specific HLA alleles were associated with roughly 16,000 TCR beta sequences at a false discovery rate of 0.05 in a later analysis. In this cohort, only TCR beta chains were sequenced, and detectable features were limited by the absence of alpha or paired-chain data. In a later analysis, TCR association rates were found to vary across HLA loci, with the most associated TCRs seen for DRB1 alleles and the fewest for HLA-C alleles. A few of the identified cytomegalovirus-associated TCR beta chains were confirmed in vitro to be specific for cytomegalovirus antigens. A later genetic analysis reported fewer N-insertions in productive TCRs among donors in an Asian-associated ancestry cluster than the roughly 640-donor mean. An association between a missense DCLRE1C variant and V-gene and J-gene trimming of TCR beta chains was found in a later genetic analysis and replicated in an independent cohort. Roughly uniform sequencing depth across donors was assumed in presence/absence analyses, although this assumption may not hold. Because the 87-base-pair reads could not distinguish some IMGT-functional V segments, including TRBV6-2 and TRBV6-3, those segments were excluded. The only immune exposure information available for the cohort was CMV serostatus. The authors suggested that the approach could potentially be extended to other disease states and immunological phenotypes. According to a later analysis, most CMV-associated TCR beta chains appeared to be HLA-restricted, and the HLA associations seemed to be driven largely by CMV exposure. A further reported finding was that TCR beta sequences accurately predicted the HLA-A and HLA-B alleles for most subjects in the first cohort. A later analysis found that HLA-associated TCR beta chains were more clonally expanded and had lower generation probabilities than equally common non-associated chains. When HLA alleles, especially DR and DQ, strongly co-occurred, attributing TCR associations to individual alleles was difficult. Most TCR sequences were seen in very few donors, while some public TCRs were found in many individuals.

Details on this clone: Its antigen is unknown. Per-base qualities were not stored, and no clone one base away is much larger.

For CDR1 and CDR2, the germline V gene lists SQVTM and ANQGSEA. V and J lose 4 bases and 1 base, and a span of 5 bases separates them. From its cysteine to its phenylalanine, the CDR3 spans 12 amino acids. Just CDR3 DNA is preserved here, 36 bases in frame from base 1. The sequence joins TRBV29-1 to TRBJ1-3, with the D segment identity uncertain. The origin of this receptor is a woman aged 50 to 60 in good health and CMV-seropositive. Source material: PBMCs. The CDR3 region: CSVGYSGNTIYF. The bases read TGCAGCGTTGGTTATTCTGGAAACACCATATATTTT.